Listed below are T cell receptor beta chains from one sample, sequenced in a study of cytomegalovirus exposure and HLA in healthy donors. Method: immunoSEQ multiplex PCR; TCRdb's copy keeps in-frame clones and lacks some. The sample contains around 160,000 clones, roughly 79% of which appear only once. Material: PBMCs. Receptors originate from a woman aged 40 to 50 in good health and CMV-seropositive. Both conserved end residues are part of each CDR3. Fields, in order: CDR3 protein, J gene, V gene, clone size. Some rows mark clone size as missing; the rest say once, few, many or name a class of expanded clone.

CDR3aa: CSVGGVFDTEAFF
j_gene: TRBJ1-1
v_gene: TRBV29-1
abundance: NA

CDR3aa: CASSSGDFSIDTQYF
j_gene: TRBJ2-3
v_gene: TRBV7-7
abundance: few

CDR3aa: CASSMATIADTEAFF
j_gene: TRBJ1-1
v_gene: TRBV19
abundance: NA

CDR3aa: CASTLGGSNQPQHF
j_gene: TRBJ1-5
v_gene: TRBV19
abundance: few

CDR3aa: CASSPPSGANTEAFF
j_gene: TRBJ1-1
v_gene: TRBV18
abundance: NA

CDR3aa: CASSVLEGGDKNIQYF
j_gene: TRBJ2-4
v_gene: TRBV2
abundance: NA

CDR3aa: CASSRGTGTDSPLHF
j_gene: TRBJ1-6
v_gene: TRBV6-5
abundance: NA

CDR3aa: CAYGVYRGEKLFF
j_gene: TRBJ1-4
v_gene: TRBV30
abundance: NA

CDR3aa: CAWSVAGAANTEAFF
j_gene: TRBJ1-1
v_gene: TRBV30
abundance: NA

CDR3aa: CASSSWTGQETQYF
j_gene: TRBJ2-5
v_gene: TRBV7-6
abundance: NA

CDR3aa: CASWKGGLSGYTF
j_gene: TRBJ1-2
v_gene: TRBV2
abundance: NA

CDR3aa: CASSQRQGGQPQHF
j_gene: TRBJ1-5
v_gene: TRBV6-5
abundance: once

CDR3aa: CASSLDGGTTDTQYF
j_gene: TRBJ2-3
v_gene: TRBV13
abundance: NA

CDR3aa: CASSQVTVNSYEQYF
j_gene: TRBJ2-7
v_gene: TRBV4-1
abundance: NA

CDR3aa: CAISARGLNNSPLHF
j_gene: TRBJ1-6
v_gene: TRBV10-3
abundance: NA

CDR3aa: CASSRLAGFNEQFF
j_gene: TRBJ2-1
v_gene: TRBV2
abundance: NA

CDR3aa: CASNRGRGNEQFF
j_gene: TRBJ2-1
v_gene: TRBV2
abundance: NA

CDR3aa: CASSYTGQRRGAQYF
j_gene: TRBJ2-5
v_gene: TRBV6-6
abundance: NA